A selection of T cell receptor beta chains follows, all from one sample in a study of cytomegalovirus exposure and HLA in healthy donors. Only in-frame clones appear in the TCRdb table, and some are missing; sequencing was by immunoSEQ multiplex PCR. The repertoire includes some 65,000 clones, more than 95% of them detected once, and under 2.5% sits in the top ten. Specimen: PBMCs. These receptors all come from a man between 18 and 35 years old in good health and CMV-seronegative. CDR3s include the opening cysteine and the closing phenylalanine or tryptophan.

v_call: TRBV12-2
j_call: TRBJ1-5
cdr3_aa: CASRLAALNSGTENQPQHF

v_call: TRBV5-6
j_call: TRBJ1-1
cdr3_aa: CASSTWETPPTEAFF

v_call: TRBV5-1
j_call: TRBJ2-5
cdr3_aa: CASSLRTGQETQYF

v_call: TRBV10-2
j_call: TRBJ1-2
cdr3_aa: CASSESRDRGGYTF

v_call: TRBV9
j_call: TRBJ2-2
cdr3_aa: CASSPKLGLAENTGELFF

v_call: TRBV19
j_call: TRBJ1-1
cdr3_aa: CASSQKGTAVGNTEAFF

v_call: TRBV9
j_call: TRBJ2-7
cdr3_aa: CASSGGQGAFYEQYF

v_call: TRBV27
j_call: TRBJ2-1
cdr3_aa: CASSLSGRYLDEQFF

v_call: TRBV28
j_call: TRBJ1-2
cdr3_aa: CASSLGNGRGLGYTF

v_call: TRBV4-2
j_call: TRBJ2-7
cdr3_aa: CASSQGQGPSYEQYF

v_call: TRBV7-9
j_call: TRBJ1-2
cdr3_aa: CASSYEDSSYGYTF

v_call: TRBV21-1
j_call: TRBJ2-5
cdr3_aa: CASSKATSGRQVETQYF

v_call: TRBV27
j_call: TRBJ2-3
cdr3_aa: CASSPGTAITDTQYF

v_call: TRBV6-6
j_call: TRBJ2-1
cdr3_aa: CASSPQQGFYNEQFF

v_call: TRBV9
j_call: TRBJ2-3
cdr3_aa: CASSVGEDTQYF

v_call: TRBV2
j_call: TRBJ2-7
cdr3_aa: CASSRQGSYEQYF

v_call: TRBV11-2
j_call: TRBJ2-7
cdr3_aa: CASSLGTGGYEQYF

v_call: TRBV30
j_call: TRBJ2-1
cdr3_aa: CAWSRTPSSYNEQFF

v_call: TRBV5-4
j_call: TRBJ2-1
cdr3_aa: CASSRGPNEQFF

v_call: TRBV4-1
j_call: TRBJ2-6
cdr3_aa: CASSQEGAEIAGANVLTF

v_call: TRBV19
j_call: TRBJ1-1
cdr3_aa: CASSTFGGARDTEAFF

v_call: TRBV19
j_call: TRBJ2-3
cdr3_aa: CASSIGTATDTQYF

v_call: TRBV19
j_call: TRBJ1-2
cdr3_aa: CATGQGPYGYTF

v_call: TRBV6-6
j_call: TRBJ2-1
cdr3_aa: CASSSPPQGDEQFF

v_call: TRBV19
j_call: TRBJ2-7
cdr3_aa: CASSSVTGTGVHEQYF

v_call: TRBV6-6
j_call: TRBJ2-1
cdr3_aa: CASSWTSGRVNEQFF

v_call: TRBV5-6
j_call: TRBJ2-1
cdr3_aa: CASSAGLEQFF

v_call: TRBV2
j_call: TRBJ1-2
cdr3_aa: CASSEGGAGNNYGYTF

v_call: TRBV27
j_call: TRBJ1-2
cdr3_aa: CASSLSGQKSNGYTF

v_call: TRBV28
j_call: TRBJ1-1
cdr3_aa: CASSRGTEAFF

v_call: TRBV11-2
j_call: TRBJ2-7
cdr3_aa: CASSLSPSHYEQYF

v_call: TRBV18
j_call: TRBJ1-5
cdr3_aa: CASSPGTGDINQPQHF

v_call: TRBV18
j_call: TRBJ2-1
cdr3_aa: CASSPRDRAYNEQFF

v_call: TRBV10-3
j_call: TRBJ1-4
cdr3_aa: CAISSQATNEKLFF

v_call: TRBV4-1
j_call: TRBJ2-1
cdr3_aa: CASSQDPPSGRLYNEQFF

v_call: TRBV6-4
j_call: TRBJ2-3
cdr3_aa: CASSDGGLDLGTQYF

v_call: TRBV6-5
j_call: TRBJ2-7
cdr3_aa: CASSYEGRSYEQYF

v_call: TRBV7-8
j_call: TRBJ1-2
cdr3_aa: CASSPDRVYGYTF

v_call: TRBV25-1
j_call: TRBJ2-1
cdr3_aa: CASSVGGLAARPYNEQFF

v_call: TRBV4-2
j_call: TRBJ1-3
cdr3_aa: CASSQEYRSSGNTIYF

v_call: TRBV7-2
j_call: TRBJ2-7
cdr3_aa: CASSLAGLTATYEQYF

v_call: TRBV6-1
j_call: TRBJ1-6
cdr3_aa: CASSGTAPSPLHF

v_call: TRBV6-5
j_call: TRBJ1-5
cdr3_aa: CASSDWQGNNQPQHF